The 31 T cell receptor beta chains reported below all come from one sample, sequenced in a study of OX40 agonist ivuxolimab in advanced cancers. Receptor libraries were prepared by the immunoSEQ multiplex PCR assay. Drawn from immuneACCESS, this table holds only the in-frame rearrangements with V and J called that TCRdb kept. Clones are partly lost; checked studies trace under half to an unresolved V gene and leave the rest unexplained. The sample table lists 57,000 or so clones, roughly 89% of them with a count of one. More than 13% of the sample rests with the top ten. This material consisted of CD4+ or CD8+ T cells sorted from blood, taken in a trial of the OX40 agonist ivuxolimab. The receptors were gathered from an adult with an advanced solid tumor such as melanoma, head and neck, liver or kidney cancer.

This clone was found once. The chain couples TRBV7-9 to TRBJ1-1; D call uncertain. V gave up 1 base and J gave up 4 bases, with 4 bases separating them. Per the germline V gene, CDR1 is SEHNR and CDR2 is FQNEAQ (reference sequence). The CDR3 contains 12 residues. The CDR3 loop reads CASSLEVTEAFF. The CDR3 DNA is TGTGCCAGCAGCTTAGAAGTCACTGAAGCTTTCTTT.

The CDR3 bases are TGCGCCAGCAGCTTGGGCTCCGGGACGAGCTTCTACAATGAGCAGTTCTTC. Translated: CASSLGSGTSFYNEQFF. The rearrangement links TRBV5-1 to TRBJ2-1, with D perhaps given as TRBD1 or TRBD2 (5 bases each). The CDR3 contains 17 residues. Germline V gene sequence: CDR1 SGHRS, CDR2 YFSETQ. Trimming took off 0 bases at V and 3 bases at J, with 16 bases between the two ends. Complete variable domain (other parts from reference TRBV5-1 and TRBJ2-1): KAGVTQTPRYLIKTRGQQVTLSCSPISGHRSVSWYQQTPGQGLQFLFEYFSETQRNKGNFPGRFSGRQFSNSRSEMNVSTLELGDSALYLCASSLGSGTSFYNEQFFGPGTRLTVL.

The chain combines TRBV19 with TRBJ1-1, with 9 bases that match TRBD1. This CDR3 has 15 residues. The ends lost 6 bases at V and 5 bases at J; junction bases unmatched: 10. Germline values: CDR1 LNHDA, CDR2 SQIVND (reference sequence). The CDR3 loop reads CASRPRTGARTEAFF. The DNA of the CDR3 is TGTGCCAGTAGACCTCGGACAGGGGCGAGGACTGAAGCTTTCTTT.

The chain carries TRBV7-9 and TRBJ1-1, with a possible D match to TRBD1 (6 bases). V dropped 2 bases and J dropped 1 base, with 14 bases sitting between them. The CDR3 length is 16 residues. Germline CDR1 and CDR2: SEHNR and FQNEAQ (reference sequence). The CDR3 spells CASSLISGGQNTEAFF. The CDR3 nucleotides are TGTGCCAGCAGCTTAATTAGCGGGGGACAGAACACTGAAGCTTTCTTT.

V usage is TRBV7-2 and J usage is TRBJ1-1; the match to TRBD1 covers 9 bases. V was clipped by 6 bases and J by 5 bases; unmatched bases: 4. Looked up from germline, CDR1 is SGHTA and CDR2 is FQGNSA. The CDR3 runs to 13 residues. The DNA of the CDR3 is TGTGCCAGCAGTACTGACAGGGGGACTGAAGCTTTCTTT. This codes for CASSTDRGTEAFF.

This clone was seen just once. This chain connects TRBV2 to TRBJ2-4, with 12 bases fitting TRBD1. Per the germline V gene, CDR1 is SNHLY and CDR2 is FYNNEI. The CDR3 totals 16 residues. V lost 0 bases and J lost 12; bases outside the gene matches: 9. CDR3 in amino acids: CASSEAGQGARGPQYF. The CDR3 coding sequence is TGTGCCAGCAGTGAAGCGGGACAGGGGGCCCGGGGCCCTCAGTACTTC.

The chain recombines TRBV28 with TRBJ2-1; D gene ambiguous. The CDR3 has 15 residues. V was clipped by 7 bases and J by 4 bases, with 17 bases between them. Germline-derived CDR1 and CDR2 are MDHEN and SYDVKM. The CDR3 DNA follows: TGTGCCAGCACCCTCTATCCAGGAGTATACAATGAGCAGTTCTTC. It codes for CASTLYPGVYNEQFF.

This sequence joins TRBV18 and TRBJ2-5; the D gene could be TRBD1 or TRBD2 (5 bases each). CDR3 length equals 13 residues. In germline, CDR1 is KGHSH, CDR2 LQKENI. The ends were cut back, 6 bases at V and 9 bases at J, with 17 bases in the middle. DNA of the CDR3: TGTGCCAGCTCCTCGGCACTAGAAGGGGCCCAGTACTTC. It codes for CASSSALEGAQYF.

The chain employs TRBV28 and TRBJ2-7, with D possibly being TRBD1 (5 bases). V was trimmed by 7 bases and J by 2 bases, leaving 18 bases between them. Germline-derived CDR1 and CDR2 are MDHEN and SYDVKM. This CDR3 is 15 amino acids long. CDR3 residues: CASTNSRGRTYEQYF. CDR3 coding DNA: TGTGCCAGCACCAATTCTAGGGGCCGCACCTACGAGCAGTACTTC.

To note about this clone: The same CDR3 arises from other DNA sequences in this sample as well. CDR3 loop: CAIRTTGTQETQYF. The CDR3 nucleotides read TGTGCCATCAGGACGACGGGTACCCAAGAGACCCAGTACTTC. The V gene is TRBV10-3, the J gene TRBJ2-5; D unclear. Trimming left V 6 bases short and J 1 base short, with 12 bases between. The CDR3 totals 14 residues. Germline CDR1 is ENHRY and CDR2 is SYGVKD.

A note on this clone: Other DNA sequences in the sample encode the same CDR3. The chain joins TRBV7-3 to TRBJ2-3; no reliable D call. This CDR3 has 13 residues. CDR1 is SGHTA and CDR2 is FQGTGA in the germline V gene. Trimming cost V 3 bases and J 1 base, with 5 bases left between them. The CDR3, as DNA: TGTGCCAGCAGCTTGACGGGCACAGATACGCAGTATTTT. It codes for CASSLTGTDTQYF.

The chain combines TRBV27 with TRBJ1-2; D unclear. The CDR3 length is 14 residues. CDR1 is MNHEY, CDR2 SMNVEV, per germline (reference sequence). Deletions cut 6 bases from V and 7 bases from J, with 18 bases between. CDR3 sequence: CASSSGLRLAGYTF. As DNA, the CDR3 is TGTGCCAGCAGCTCTGGTTTGCGGTTAGCTGGCTACACCTTC.

The chain joins TRBV12-5 to TRBJ2-1; D not resolved. The V end lost 1 base, the J end lost 7 bases, and 14 bases lay between the germline ends. CDR1 LGHNT and CDR2 FRNRAP come from the germline V gene. The CDR3 sequence is 15 residues long. The CDR3 sequence: CASGLDVGGGNEQFF. As DNA, the CDR3 is TGTGCTAGTGGTTTGGACGTGGGTGGTGGGAATGAGCAGTTCTTC.

The CDR3 protein is CASSQEGSSGENEKLFF. CDR3 sequence (DNA): TGCGCCAGCAGCCAAGAGGGCTCCTCGGGGGAGAATGAAAAACTGTTTTTT. The J gene is TRBJ1-4, the V gene TRBV4-3, with a weak D call TRBD1 (5 bases). Per the germline V gene, CDR1 is LGHNA and CDR2 is YSLEER. The V and J ends lost 0 bases and 5 bases respectively, with 16 bases between them. The CDR3 sequence is 17 residues long.

V usage is TRBV5-1 and J usage is TRBJ2-7; 7 nucleotides match TRBD1. This CDR3 spans 16 amino acids. V lost 4 bases and J lost 3; bases outside the gene matches: 13. The V gene's germline CDR1 is SGHRS and CDR2 YFSETQ. The CDR3 DNA is TGCGCCAGCAGCCCCGTGACAGGGAGTTCCGTCTACGAGCAGTACTTC. This codes for CASSPVTGSSVYEQYF.

The chain is built from TRBV12-5 and TRBJ2-3, with 10 positions matching TRBD2. There are 20 residues in the CDR3. Per germline, CDR1 LGHNT and CDR2 FRNRAP. Unmatched junction bases numbered 18, after V lost 2 bases and J lost 4 bases. Here the CDR3 DNA reads TGTGCTAGTGGTTTGTGCATTAGGCACTTAAGCGGGAGGGAGGCAGATACGCAGTATTTT. It translates to CASGLCIRHLSGREADTQYF.

About this clone: The junction does not match germline at one end; this may be a read error. The rearrangement links TRBV7-7 to TRBJ2-5; TRBD1 aligns across 7 bases. This CDR3 contains 13 residues. Germline values: CDR1 SSHAT, CDR2 FNYEAQ (reference sequence). The CDR3 coding sequence is TGTGCTAGCAGTTTCGACAGGGCTGAGACCCAGTACTTC. Protein product: CASSFDRAETQYF.

Here the CDR3 reads CASSPDRYEQYF. The CDR3 region has the DNA TGTGCCAGTAGTCCGGACAGATACGAGCAGTACTTC. This rearrangement joins TRBV19 to TRBJ2-7, with D tentatively TRBD1 (6 bases). The CDR3 loop spans 12 amino acids. Per the germline V gene, CDR1 is LNHDA and CDR2 is SQIVND (reference sequence). Trimming took 5 bases from V and 4 from J, leaving 9 bases between them.

The V and J genes are TRBV10-3 and TRBJ2-7, with 9 positions matching TRBD1. CDR3 length equals 13 residues. After removal of 4 bases from V and 2 bases from J, the junction contained 0 bases not matched to a gene. Germline values: CDR1 ENHRY, CDR2 SYGVKD. CDR3 loop: CAISGTGAYEQYF. Here the CDR3 DNA reads TGTGCCATCAGTGGGACAGGGGCCTACGAGCAGTACTTC.

The chain combines TRBV25-1 with TRBJ2-3; perhaps TRBD1 as D (5 bases). In germline, CDR1 is MGHDK, CDR2 SYGVNS. V dropped 6 bases and J dropped 9 bases, with 19 bases sitting between them. The CDR3 totals 14 residues. Here the CDR3 reads CASRGSWPDNTQYF. The CDR3 nucleotides read TGTGCCAGCAGGGGTAGTTGGCCGGACAACACGCAGTATTTT. Filled out from reference TRBV25-1 and TRBJ2-3, the complete variable domain reads EADIYQTPRYLVIGTGKKITLECSQTMGHDKMYWYQQDPGMELHLIHYSYGVNSTEKGDLSSESTVSRIRTEHFPLTLESARPSHTSQYLCASRGSWPDNTQYFGPGTRLTVL.

The rearrangement links TRBV28 to TRBJ1-5; possibly TRBD1 for D (6 bases). The CDR3 loop spans 14 amino acids. The V end was cut by 7 bases, the J end by 7 bases, with 17 bases between. Germline V gene data show CDR1 as MDHEN and CDR2 as SYDVKM. The CDR3 reads CASKGAGQGQPQHF. Written as DNA, the CDR3 is TGTGCCAGCAAAGGGGCGGGACAAGGGCAGCCCCAGCATTTT.

This chain joins TRBV11-2 and TRBJ2-5, with D unclear. Between the trimmed V and J ends, which lost 5 bases and 3 bases, there was a span of 4 bases. CDR1 and CDR2 from the germline V gene are SGHAT and FQNNGV. The CDR3 is made up of 11 amino acids. The CDR3 here is CASSIEETQYF. The CDR3 DNA sequence: TGTGCCAGCAGCATCGAAGAGACCCAGTACTTC.

This clone has just a few counts. The chain recombines TRBV2 with TRBJ1-6, with TRBD1 matching over 8 bases. The CDR3 has 15 amino acids. The germline V gene has CDR1 SNHLY and CDR2 FYNNEI. The V segment lost 5 bases and the J segment 10 bases; nucleotides outside the gene matches: 10. The CDR3 protein is CASSPLGTGRSPLHF. As DNA, the CDR3 is TGTGCCAGCAGTCCCCTAGGGACAGGACGATCACCCCTCCACTTT.

This clone is classed as medium-sized. The chain links TRBV11-2 to TRBJ2-3; a possible D gene is TRBD1 (5 bases). The CDR3 runs 15 residues. Deletions cut 5 bases from V and 0 bases from J, with 12 bases between. The germline CDR1 and CDR2 sequences are SGHAT and FQNNGV. The CDR3 region has the DNA TGTGCCAGCAGCCCGCTGACAGTTAGCACAGATACGCAGTATTTT. Translation gives CASSPLTVSTDTQYF.

The rearrangement links TRBV11-2 to TRBJ1-1, with unresolved D. Germline V gene sequence: CDR1 SGHAT, CDR2 FQNNGV. The CDR3 extends over 12 amino acids. The V end was cut by 2 bases, the J end by 1 base, with 2 bases between. CDR3 coding DNA: TGTGCCAGCAGCTTACAGAACACTGAAGCTTTCTTT. Translating gives CASSLQNTEAFF.

This clone was counted a few times. The J gene is TRBJ1-2, the V gene TRBV18, with D maybe TRBD1 (6 bases). The CDR3 covers 16 residues. The V end was cut by 2 bases, the J end by 3 bases, with 16 bases between. CDR1 KGHSH and CDR2 LQKENI come from the germline V gene. The CDR3 spells CASSPNSARGHYGYTF. CDR3 nucleotides: TGTGCCAGCTCACCAAACTCAGCTCGGGGGCACTATGGCTACACCTTC.

The rearrangement uses TRBV11-1 and TRBJ1-1; D is undetermined. The germline CDR1 and CDR2 sequences are SGHAT and FQDESV (reference sequence). The CDR3 consists of 15 residues. The ends were cut back, 5 bases at V and 4 bases at J, with 17 bases in the middle. CDR3 amino acids: CASSPQGGMVTEAFF. The CDR3 nucleotides are TGTGCCAGCAGCCCCCAAGGAGGCATGGTCACTGAAGCTTTCTTT.

This clone has just one count. The chain couples TRBV7-9 to TRBJ2-3, with TRBD1 identical over 7 bases. The trim removed 11 bases at V and 6 bases at J, leaving 11 bases unmatched. The germline gives CDR1 SEHNR, CDR2 FQNEAQ (reference sequence). The CDR3 spans 13 residues. CDR3: CAFEGAPLDTQYF. For the CDR3, the DNA is TGTGCCTTCGAGGGGGCTCCTCTGGATACGCAGTATTTT.

The chain joins TRBV11-2 to TRBJ2-3; D call uncertain. The CDR3 contains 14 residues. Trimming took 1 base from V and 11 from J, leaving 16 bases between them. Per the germline V gene, CDR1 is SGHAT and CDR2 is FQNNGV. CDR3 sequence reads: CASSLVGPPNEQYF. The CDR3 DNA is TGTGCCAGCAGCTTAGTAGGCCCTCCAAATGAGCAGTATTTT.

CDR3 loop: CASSWGGTRSYNEQFF. As DNA, the CDR3 is TGTGCCAGCAGCTGGGGGGGGACCCGCTCCTACAATGAGCAGTTCTTC. This chain joins TRBV7-6 and TRBJ2-1; 7 nucleotides match TRBD2. The V gene's germline CDR1 is SGHVS and CDR2 FNYEAQ. V was pared by 4 bases and J by 0 bases, with 6 bases of the junction left unmatched. CDR3 length: 16 amino acids.

This rearrangement joins TRBV6-6 to TRBJ2-7; a possible D gene is TRBD2 (7 bases). V gave up 10 bases and J gave up 6 bases, with 16 bases separating them. The CDR3 has 12 amino acids. Germline V gives CDR1 MNHNY, CDR2 SVGAGI (reference sequence). Here the CDR3 DNA reads TGTGCCATCGGGGGGCTTCTCGGCGAGCAGTACTTC. Amino acids: CAIGGLLGEQYF.